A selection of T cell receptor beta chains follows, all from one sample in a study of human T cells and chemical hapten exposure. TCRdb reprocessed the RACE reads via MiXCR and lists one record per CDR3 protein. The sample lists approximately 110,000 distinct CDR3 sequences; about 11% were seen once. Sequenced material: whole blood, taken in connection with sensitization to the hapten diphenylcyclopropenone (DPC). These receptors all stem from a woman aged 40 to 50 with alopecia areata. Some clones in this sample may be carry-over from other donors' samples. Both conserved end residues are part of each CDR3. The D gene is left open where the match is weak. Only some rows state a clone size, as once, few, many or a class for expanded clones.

DNA: TGTGCCAGCAGTTTAGGTGGGGGGATGAACACTGAAGCTTTCTTT; CDR3: CASSLGGGMNTEAFF; D: NA; J: TRBJ1-1; V: TRBV12-3/TRBV12-4; size: NA
DNA: TGTGCCAGCAGCGTAGGGGCAGGGTGGAATGAGCAGTTCTTC; CDR3: CASSVGAGWNEQFF; D: NA; J: TRBJ2-1; V: TRBV9; size: NA
DNA: TGTGCCAGCAGCTTGATGGGCCGGTTGGGTCCGACCCAGGAGACCCAGTACTTC; CDR3: CASSLMGRLGPTQETQYF; D: NA; J: TRBJ2-5; V: TRBV7-8; size: many
DNA: TGTGCCAGTAGTATCGACAGGGGCGGGGGTGAGCAGTTCTTC; CDR3: CASSIDRGGGEQFF; D: NA; J: TRBJ2-1; V: TRBV19; size: many
DNA: TGTGCCAGCAGCCAAGTCCGGGACTACCACACAGATACGCAGTATTTT; CDR3: CASSQVRDYHTDTQYF; D: TRBD2; J: TRBJ2-3; V: TRBV4-2; size: many
DNA: TGTGCCAGCAGCTTATTGGACAGGGGCAAGACTGAAGCTTTCTTT; CDR3: CASSLLDRGKTEAFF; D: TRBD1; J: TRBJ1-1; V: TRBV7-2; size: many
DNA: TGTGCCAGCAGAGAGGTTGAGACAGAAGCTTTCTTT; CDR3: CASREVETEAFF; D: NA; J: TRBJ1-1; V: TRBV28; size: many
DNA: TGTGCCAGCAGTTCAGGGGACTATGGCTACACCTTC; CDR3: CASSSGDYGYTF; D: NA; J: TRBJ1-2; V: TRBV3-1; size: NA
DNA: TGTGCCAGCAGGCCCCCGGGACAGGGGACAGAGACCCAGTACTTC; CDR3: CASRPPGQGTETQYF; D: TRBD1; J: TRBJ2-5; V: TRBV28; size: NA
DNA: TGCGCCAGCAGCTTGTTTCTAGCGGGAGTGGATGAGCAGTTCTTC; CDR3: CASSLFLAGVDEQFF; D: TRBD2; J: TRBJ2-1; V: TRBV5-1; size: few
DNA: TGTGCCAGCAGCCCCACCGGATATATCAATGAGCAGTTCTTC; CDR3: CASSPTGYINEQFF; D: NA; J: TRBJ2-1; V: TRBV5-4; size: NA
DNA: TGCAGCGCGACTAGCGGGGGAAACAATGAGCAGTTCTTC; CDR3: CSATSGGNNEQFF; D: TRBD2; J: TRBJ2-1; V: TRBV29-1; size: NA
DNA: TGCGCCAGCAGCTCCGGGACAGGGGTACTGGACACTGAAGCTTTCTTT; CDR3: CASSSGTGVLDTEAFF; D: TRBD1; J: TRBJ1-1; V: TRBV5-1; size: many
DNA: TGTGCCACCAGTGATTGGGGATCCAATGAGCAGTTCTTC; CDR3: CATSDWGSNEQFF; D: NA; J: TRBJ2-1; V: TRBV24-1; size: many
DNA: TGCGCCAGCACCCCGCTGGGCGGGAGGGCCGGAGTGCAGGAGCAGTTCTTC; CDR3: CASTPLGGRAGVQEQFF; D: TRBD2; J: TRBJ2-1; V: TRBV5-1; size: NA
DNA: TGTGCCAGCAGCATAGGAAGCGGGAGTCGGAATGAGCAGTTCTTC; CDR3: CASSIGSGSRNEQFF; D: TRBD2; J: TRBJ2-1; V: TRBV7-2; size: few
DNA: TGTGCCAGCAGTTTATTTACAGGGCTGTTGGGTGGCTACACCTTC; CDR3: CASSLFTGLLGGYTF; D: NA; J: TRBJ1-2; V: TRBV28; size: NA
DNA: TGTGCCAGCTCTCTCAGGGGCGACGGTGAAAAACTGTTTTTT; CDR3: CASSLRGDGEKLFF; D: NA; J: TRBJ1-4; V: TRBV18; size: many
DNA: TGTGCCAGCTCACCCCCAGGGGTTGGGGAAAAACTGTTTTTT; CDR3: CASSPPGVGEKLFF; D: NA; J: TRBJ1-4; V: TRBV18; size: many
DNA: TGTGCCAGCAGCTTGTCCCGACTATTGAATGAGCAGTTCTTC; CDR3: CASSLSRLLNEQFF; D: NA; J: TRBJ2-1; V: TRBV5-6; size: many
DNA: TGTGCCAGCAGACAGGACAGCCATTGGGGCTACACCTTC; CDR3: CASRQDSHWGYTF; D: NA; J: TRBJ1-2; V: TRBV6-2/TRBV6-3; size: many
DNA: TGTGCCAGCTCACCAATCGTGACAGTCATGACAGATACGCAGTATTTT; CDR3: CASSPIVTVMTDTQYF; D: NA; J: TRBJ2-3; V: TRBV18; size: many
DNA: TGTGCCAGCAGTTTAAGGGGAAAGTACGAGCAGTACTTC; CDR3: CASSLRGKYEQYF; D: NA; J: TRBJ2-7; V: TRBV12-3/TRBV12-4; size: NA
DNA: TGTGCCAGCAGTTACCGAAGGGATCAGCCCCAGCATTTT; CDR3: CASSYRRDQPQHF; D: NA; J: TRBJ1-5; V: TRBV6-2/TRBV6-3; size: many
DNA: TGTGCCAGCAGCTTGGGCGGTTGGAGATGGGACGAGCAGTACTTC; CDR3: CASSLGGWRWDEQYF; D: NA; J: TRBJ2-7; V: TRBV5-6; size: few
DNA: TGCAGTGCTCCTCTAGCGGCACTAGCCAAAAACATTCAGTACTTC; CDR3: CSAPLAALAKNIQYF; D: TRBD2; J: TRBJ2-4; V: TRBV20-1; size: many
DNA: TGTGCCTGGAGTGGGACAGCTTTAGCCAAAAACATTCAGTACTTC; CDR3: CAWSGTALAKNIQYF; D: NA; J: TRBJ2-4; V: TRBV30; size: few
DNA: TGTGCCAGCAGCTCATACCGGGACAGGAGCACCTCTGGGGCCAACGTCCTGACTTTC; CDR3: CASSSYRDRSTSGANVLTF; D: TRBD1; J: TRBJ2-6; V: TRBV28; size: many
DNA: TGTGCCAGCACCACCACAGGGACGGATGGCTACACCTTC; CDR3: CASTTTGTDGYTF; D: NA; J: TRBJ1-2; V: TRBV28; size: few
DNA: TGTGCCAGCAGCTTAAGGGGCAGGGGCGCAGATACGCAGTATTTT; CDR3: CASSLRGRGADTQYF; D: NA; J: TRBJ2-3; V: TRBV7-3; size: few
DNA: TGTGCCAGCAGCTTAGCTACTAGCGGGCTAGCCAAAAACATTCAGTACTTC; CDR3: CASSLATSGLAKNIQYF; D: TRBD2; J: TRBJ2-4; V: TRBV7-2; size: NA
DNA: TGTGCCAGCAGTGAAGTTGGAGGCCACACTGAAGCTTTCTTT; CDR3: CASSEVGGHTEAFF; D: NA; J: TRBJ1-1; V: TRBV25-1; size: many
DNA: TGTGCCAGCAGCGGGATGGGGAGAGATACGCAGTATTTT; CDR3: CASSGMGRDTQYF; D: NA; J: TRBJ2-3; V: TRBV5-5; size: NA
DNA: TGCGCCAGCAGCCAAAGGACCTGGACAGTCATTTGCTATGGGAACACCATATATTTT; CDR3: CASSQRTWTVICYGNTIYF; D: NA; J: TRBJ1-3; V: TRBV4-3; size: NA
DNA: TGTGCCAGCAGCTCGAAAACTAGCGGGGGGGCCTATGAGCAGTTCTTC; CDR3: CASSSKTSGGAYEQFF; D: TRBD2; J: TRBJ2-1; V: TRBV7-2; size: few
DNA: TGTGCCAGCAGCCCTTGGGGACTAGCGGAAAACTACGAGCAGTACTTC; CDR3: CASSPWGLAENYEQYF; D: TRBD2; J: TRBJ2-7; V: TRBV4-2; size: NA
DNA: TGTGCCAGCAGTGACAGCGGGAACTACAATGAGCAGTTCTTC; CDR3: CASSDSGNYNEQFF; D: TRBD2; J: TRBJ2-1; V: TRBV2; size: NA
DNA: TGTGCCAGCTCACCAGACTCGGTTCCGAACACCGGGGAGCTGTTTTTT; CDR3: CASSPDSVPNTGELFF; D: NA; J: TRBJ2-2; V: TRBV18; size: few
DNA: TGCAGTGCTCCCGGGACTCACGATACCTACGAGCAGTACTTC; CDR3: CSAPGTHDTYEQYF; D: NA; J: TRBJ2-7; V: TRBV20-1; size: NA
DNA: TGCGCCAGCAGCCGGGACCCCGGCGCGCAGTACACTGAAGCTTTCTTT; CDR3: CASSRDPGAQYTEAFF; D: NA; J: TRBJ1-1; V: TRBV4-1; size: NA
DNA: TGCGCCAGCAGCCAAGACCCCGGGACAGGGGTTAATTCACCCCTCCACTTT; CDR3: CASSQDPGTGVNSPLHF; D: TRBD1; J: TRBJ1-6; V: TRBV4-3; size: many
DNA: TGCGCCAGCAGCCAAGGCTTTGGTGGGGGGGGCCCAGATACGCAGTATTTT; CDR3: CASSQGFGGGGPDTQYF; D: NA; J: TRBJ2-3; V: TRBV4-1; size: many
DNA: TGTGCCAGCAGTTTGCGCCAGCGGGAGGGATACATTCAGTACTTC; CDR3: CASSLRQREGYIQYF; D: TRBD2; J: TRBJ2-4; V: TRBV28; size: NA
DNA: TGTGCCAGCAGCGACCGGACAGGGATCTACAATGAGCAGTTCTTC; CDR3: CASSDRTGIYNEQFF; D: TRBD1; J: TRBJ2-1; V: TRBV2; size: NA
DNA: TGCAGCGGCGAACCTACAGGGGGCACTGAAGCTTTCTTT; CDR3: CSGEPTGGTEAFF; D: TRBD1; J: TRBJ1-1; V: TRBV29-1; size: many
DNA: TGTGCCAGCAGTTACCCTACAGGCGTGGCTTTCTTT; CDR3: CASSYPTGVAFF; D: NA; J: TRBJ1-1; V: TRBV6-5; size: few
DNA: TGTGCCAGCAGCCAGGGGACCAAAAACATTCAGTACTTC; CDR3: CASSQGTKNIQYF; D: NA; J: TRBJ2-4; V: TRBV7-2; size: NA
DNA: TGTGCCAGTAGTCAAATCCGGGGGACAGGGGGCACTGAAGCTTTCTTT; CDR3: CASSQIRGTGGTEAFF; D: TRBD1; J: TRBJ1-1; V: TRBV19; size: NA
DNA: TGCGCCAGCAGCTTGGAGGGGAAGACCTATGGCTACACCTTC; CDR3: CASSLEGKTYGYTF; D: NA; J: TRBJ1-2; V: TRBV5-1; size: few
DNA: TGTGCCATCAGTGAAGCAGGGTCTGGCTACACCTTC; CDR3: CAISEAGSGYTF; D: NA; J: TRBJ1-2; V: TRBV10-3; size: many
DNA: TGTGCCAGCAGTCAAGAACGTAGGGGGCACGACAATCAGCCCCAGCATTTT; CDR3: CASSQERRGHDNQPQHF; D: TRBD1; J: TRBJ1-5; V: TRBV6-2/TRBV6-3; size: many
DNA: TGTGCCAGCAGTTTACTCTCACTGCTCGGTGGCTACACCTTC; CDR3: CASSLLSLLGGYTF; D: NA; J: TRBJ1-2; V: TRBV12-3/TRBV12-4; size: NA